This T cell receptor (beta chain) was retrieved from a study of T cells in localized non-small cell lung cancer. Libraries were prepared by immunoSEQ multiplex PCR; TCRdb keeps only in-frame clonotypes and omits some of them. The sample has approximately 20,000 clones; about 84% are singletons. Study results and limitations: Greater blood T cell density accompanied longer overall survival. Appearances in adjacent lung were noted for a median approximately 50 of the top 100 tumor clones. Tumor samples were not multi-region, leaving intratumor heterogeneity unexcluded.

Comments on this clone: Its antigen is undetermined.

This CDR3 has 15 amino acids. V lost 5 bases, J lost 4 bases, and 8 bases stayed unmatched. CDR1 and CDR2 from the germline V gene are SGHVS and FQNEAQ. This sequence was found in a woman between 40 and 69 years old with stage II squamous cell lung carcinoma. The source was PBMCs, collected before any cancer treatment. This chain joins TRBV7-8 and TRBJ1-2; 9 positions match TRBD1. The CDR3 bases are TGTGCCAGCAGCATCGGACAGGGGAACACCTATGGCTACACCTTC. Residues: CASSIGQGNTYGYTF.